Shown below are 5 T cell receptor beta chains from a single sample sequenced in a study of blood T cell repertoires in COVID-19. Method: immunoSEQ multiplex PCR; TCRdb's copy keeps in-frame clones and lacks some. The sample consists of 350,000 to 450,000 clones, around nine tenths of them appearing once. Sequencing was carried out using PBMCs or T cells enriched from blood (not recorded which). The receptors shown here come from a woman between 18 and 29 years old who had been exposed to COVID-19.

The rearrangement links TRBV19 to TRBJ1-2, with a weak D call TRBD1 (5 bases). The CDR3 has 18 residues. The germline gives CDR1 LNHDA, CDR2 SQIVND (reference sequence). V was trimmed by 1 base and J by 3 bases, leaving 21 bases between them. The CDR3 protein is CASSIGVFVNGGDYGYTF. The CDR3 DNA reads TGTGCCAGTAGTATAGGGGTGTTCGTTAACGGGGGAGACTATGGCTACACCTTC.

This chain links TRBV9 with TRBJ2-2, with a weak D call TRBD2 (5 bases). CDR1 SGDLS and CDR2 YYNGEE come from the germline V gene. CDR3 length equals 16 residues. With 4 bases removed from V and 0 bases from J, the gap between germline ends came to 13 bases. The CDR3 sequence: CASSPFSGTNTGELFF. CDR3 DNA sequence: TGTGCCAGCAGCCCTTTTTCGGGGACGAACACCGGGGAGCTGTTTTTT.

CDR3 DNA: TGTGCCACCAGACCGACAGTCTACTATAATTCACCCCTCCACTTT. This sequence encodes CATRPTVYYNSPLHF. The rearrangement uses TRBV24-1 and TRBJ1-6; tentative D call: TRBD1 (5 bases). V was trimmed by 7 bases and J by 3 bases, leaving 12 bases between them. The CDR3 covers 15 residues. Germline loops: CDR1 KGHDR, CDR2 SFDVKD.

The rearrangement links TRBV9 to TRBJ2-1, with unresolved D. There are 12 residues in the CDR3. V dropped 4 bases and J dropped 10 bases, with 12 bases sitting between them. Germline V gives CDR1 SGDLS, CDR2 YYNGEE. The CDR3 DNA sequence: TGTGCCAGCAGCCCTTCACTCAGGGAGCAGTTCTTC. Translation gives CASSPSLREQFF.

This clone was recorded only once. This CDR3 reads CASQQGNSYEQYF. CDR3 bases: TGTGCCAGCCAACAGGGGAACTCCTACGAGCAGTACTTC. The chain uses TRBV7-2 and TRBJ2-7; 7 nucleotides line up with TRBD1. Germline assignment: CDR1 SGHTA and CDR2 FQGNSA. Losses at the gene ends were 8 bases for V and 0 bases for J; bases not matched to a gene: 4. There are 13 residues in the CDR3.